These T cell receptor beta chains were read from a single sample in a study of cytomegalovirus exposure and HLA in healthy donors. Repertoires were generated with immunoSEQ multiplex PCR, while TCRdb's copy carries only in-frame clones and drops some. The sample holds 150,000 or so clones. Sequencing was performed on PBMCs. These receptors all stem from a woman aged 45 to 65 in good health and CMV-seronegative. The CDR3 runs from the conserved cysteine through the conserved F or W. The order of the fields is D gene, J gene, CDR3 length, V gene, CDR3 DNA, CDR3 protein. D genes are given only for firm matches.

d_call: -
j_call: TRBJ1-6
cdr3_length: 12
v_call: TRBV15
cdr3_nt: TGTGCCACCTCGGCGGGGGAATCACCCCTCCACTTT
cdr3_aa: CATSAGESPLHF

d_call: TRBD1
j_call: TRBJ1-5
cdr3_length: 16
v_call: TRBV28
cdr3_nt: TGTGCCAGCAGTTTACGGACAGGGAATAGCAATCAGCCCCAGCATTTT
cdr3_aa: CASSLRTGNSNQPQHF

d_call: TRBD1
j_call: TRBJ1-2
cdr3_length: 13
v_call: TRBV19
cdr3_nt: TGTGCCAGTAGCATTACAGGGGACTATGGCTACACCTTC
cdr3_aa: CASSITGDYGYTF

d_call: -
j_call: TRBJ2-7
cdr3_length: 16
v_call: TRBV9
cdr3_nt: TGTGCCAGCAGCGCAGCCGGGATCACAATAAGGAGCGAGCAGTACTTC
cdr3_aa: CASSAAGITIRSEQYF

d_call: -
j_call: TRBJ2-3
cdr3_length: 11
v_call: TRBV6-5
cdr3_nt: TGTGCCAGCACAGGGACAGATACGCAGTATTTT
cdr3_aa: CASTGTDTQYF

d_call: -
j_call: TRBJ1-1
cdr3_length: 13
v_call: TRBV5-5
cdr3_nt: TGTGCCAGCAGCTTGAGAGGGCAACCAGAAGCTTTCTTT
cdr3_aa: CASSLRGQPEAFF

d_call: TRBD1
j_call: TRBJ1-1
cdr3_length: 15
v_call: TRBV7-9
cdr3_nt: TGTGCCAGCAACCAGAGACAGGGGGGGAACACTGAAGCTTTCTTT
cdr3_aa: CASNQRQGGNTEAFF

d_call: TRBD1
j_call: TRBJ1-5
cdr3_length: 17
v_call: TRBV2
cdr3_nt: TGTGCCAGCAGTATAACAGGGGGCGCGGGGGCTTATCAGCCCCAGCATTTT
cdr3_aa: CASSITGGAGAYQPQHF

d_call: TRBD1
j_call: TRBJ2-2
cdr3_length: 15
v_call: TRBV5-5
cdr3_nt: TGTGCCAGCAGCGCCTACAGGGGGAATGCCGGGGAGCTGTTTTTT
cdr3_aa: CASSAYRGNAGELFF

d_call: TRBD1
j_call: TRBJ2-7
cdr3_length: 16
v_call: TRBV14
cdr3_nt: TGTGCCAGCAGCCAAGTATGGACAGGGAGCTCCTACGAGCAGTACTTC
cdr3_aa: CASSQVWTGSSYEQYF

d_call: -
j_call: TRBJ2-7
cdr3_length: 17
v_call: TRBV15
cdr3_nt: TGTGCCACCAGCAGGGGACGAGCGGCTAGCGCAAAGGACGAGCAGTACTTC
cdr3_aa: CATSRGRAASAKDEQYF

d_call: -
j_call: TRBJ2-7
cdr3_length: 14
v_call: TRBV6-1
cdr3_nt: TGTGCCAGCAGTGTACCGGAGTGGGTCTACGAGCAGTACTTC
cdr3_aa: CASSVPEWVYEQYF